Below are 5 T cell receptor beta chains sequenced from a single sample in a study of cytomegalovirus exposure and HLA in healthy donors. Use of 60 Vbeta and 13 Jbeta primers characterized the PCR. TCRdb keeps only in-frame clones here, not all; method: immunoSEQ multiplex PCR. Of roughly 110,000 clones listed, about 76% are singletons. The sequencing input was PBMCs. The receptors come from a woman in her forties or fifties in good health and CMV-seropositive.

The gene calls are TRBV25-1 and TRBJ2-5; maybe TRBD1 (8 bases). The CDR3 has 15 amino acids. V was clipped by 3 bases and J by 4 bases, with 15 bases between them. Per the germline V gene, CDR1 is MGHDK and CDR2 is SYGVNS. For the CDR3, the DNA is TGTGCCAGCAGTGACCCGGACAGGGAGGGAGAGACCCAGTACTTC. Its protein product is CASSDPDREGETQYF.

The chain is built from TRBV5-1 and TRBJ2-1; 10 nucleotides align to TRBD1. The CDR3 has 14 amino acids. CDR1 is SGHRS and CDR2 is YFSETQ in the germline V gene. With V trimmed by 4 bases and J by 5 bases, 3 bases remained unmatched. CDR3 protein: CASSPDRGNNEQFF. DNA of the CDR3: TGCGCCAGCAGCCCGGACAGGGGGAACAATGAGCAGTTCTTC.

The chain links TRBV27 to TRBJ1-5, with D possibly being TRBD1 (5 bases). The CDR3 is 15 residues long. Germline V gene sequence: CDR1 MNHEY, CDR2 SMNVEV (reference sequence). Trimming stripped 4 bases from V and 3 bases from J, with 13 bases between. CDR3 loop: CASSSLRGINQPQHF. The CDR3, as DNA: TGTGCCAGCAGTTCCCTAAGGGGTATCAATCAGCCCCAGCATTTT.

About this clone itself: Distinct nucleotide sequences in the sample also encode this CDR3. The CDR3 protein is CASSPPGNTEAFF. In nucleotides, the CDR3 is TGTGCCAGCAGTCCCCCAGGGAACACTGAAGCTTTCTTT. The genes are TRBV28 and TRBJ1-1; D is unclear. The CDR3 runs to 13 residues. Deletions cut 5 bases from V and 1 base from J, with 8 bases between. In germline, CDR1 is MDHEN, CDR2 SYDVKM.

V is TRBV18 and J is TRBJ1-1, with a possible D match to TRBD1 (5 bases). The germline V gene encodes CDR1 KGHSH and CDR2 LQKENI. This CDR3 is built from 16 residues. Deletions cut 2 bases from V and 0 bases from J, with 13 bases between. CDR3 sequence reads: CASSPMAMTVNTEAFF. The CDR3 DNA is TGTGCCAGCTCACCAATGGCGATGACAGTGAACACTGAAGCTTTCTTT.